This TCR beta chain was sequenced during a study of CD8+ T cells in alopecia areata. Whole-study context: Among treated patients, oral tofacitinib was administered at 5 to 10 mg twice daily.

Treatment specified: oral pan-JAK inhibitor, 5-10 mg twice daily. Trimming removed 5 bases from V and 5 bases from J, with 22 bases in between. Per the germline V gene, CDR1 is SGHVS and CDR2 is FQNEAQ. This CDR3 contains 17 residues. Study conclusions and caveats: Expanded CD8+ clones among the top 100, and scalp clonality, were significantly decreased by tofacitinib. Elevated clonality characterized lesional scalp relative to normal scalp, particularly in alopecia totalis/universalis.

The sequencing template was cDNA reverse transcribed from extracted RNA. Sequencing was performed with immunoSEQ multiplex PCR; in TCRdb, only in-frame clones are kept and a portion is missing. Of 200,000 to 250,000 clones detected, 64% appear once; the ten largest clones hold roughly 4.2%. Concerning this clone itself: Its antigen is not identified.

This clonotype was obtained from a human donor with alopecia areata. The input for sequencing was CD4+ T cells sorted from blood, taken at week 4, from a patient treated with tofacitinib. The chain carries TRBV7-8 and TRBJ1-5, with D tentatively TRBD1 (6 bases). The CDR3 loop reads CASSRPGGQGEDQPQHF. CDR3 DNA sequence: TGTGCCAGCAGCCGCCCGGGGGGCCAAGGCGAGGATCAGCCCCAGCATTTT.